A single sample gave rise to the 28 T cell receptor beta chains below, sequenced in a study of blood T cell repertoires in COVID-19. TCRdb keeps only in-frame clones here, not all; method: immunoSEQ multiplex PCR. The sample shows fewer than 250,000 clones, 70% to 80% of them seen only once. Sequencing was performed on peripheral blood. The receptors come from a woman aged 45-60 years with acute or convalescent COVID-19.

The chain is built from TRBV2 and TRBJ1-3; tentative D call: TRBD1 (5 bases). The length of the CDR3 is 13 residues. Trimming cost V 7 bases and J 4 bases, with 11 bases left between them. Germline V gene lookup returns CDR1 SNHLY and CDR2 FYNNEI. The CDR3 protein is CASTREWGNTIYF. CDR3 DNA sequence: TGTGCCAGCACCAGGGAATGGGGAAACACCATATATTTT.

V is TRBV12-3 or TRBV12-4 and J is TRBJ2-5; 8 positions match TRBD1. J was trimmed by 7 bases and V by 3 bases; bases with no gene match: 4. The CDR3 is 13 amino acids. The CDR3 nucleotides read TGTGCCAGCAGTTTCCAGGGGGCGAGGACCCAGTACTTC. This translates into CASSFQGARTQYF.

The V and J genes are TRBV7-2 and TRBJ1-5; D perhaps matches TRBD1 (6 bases). The length of the CDR3 is 18 residues. CDR1 SGHTA and CDR2 FQGNSA come from the germline V gene. The ends were cut back, 5 bases at V and 0 bases at J, with 20 bases in the middle. Here the CDR3 DNA reads TGTGCCAGCAGCCCCCGAATGGACAGATTGCTTAGCAATCAGCCCCAGCATTTT. The encoded protein is CASSPRMDRLLSNQPQHF.

V gene TRBV2 combines with J gene TRBJ1-4, with D uncertain. CDR1 SNHLY and CDR2 FYNNEI come from the germline V gene. CDR3 length equals 15 residues. V was clipped by 7 bases and J by 5 bases, with 17 bases between them. The CDR3 protein is CASTLQDLANEKLFF. As DNA, the CDR3 is TGTGCCAGCACCCTCCAGGATCTAGCAAATGAAAAACTGTTTTTT.

The chain combines TRBV30 with TRBJ2-1, with TRBD2 as a possible D gene (5 bases). V was cut by 4 bases and J by 4 bases, with 14 bases left in between. CDR1 GTSNPN and CDR2 SVGIG come from the germline V gene (reference sequence). The CDR3 totals 14 residues. DNA for the CDR3: TGTGCCTGGACCCGGCGGGCGCATTACAATGAGCAGTTCTTC. Its protein product is CAWTRRAHYNEQFF. The whole variable domain, remainder taken from reference TRBV30 and TRBJ2-1, is SQTIHQWPATLVQPVGSPLSLECTVEGTSNPNLYWYRQAAGRGLQLLFYSVGIGQISSEVPQNLSASRPQDRQFILSSKKLLLSDSGFYLCAWTRRAHYNEQFFGPGTRLTVL.

The chain has TRBV19 and TRBJ2-1, with D maybe TRBD1 (6 bases). The CDR3 totals 14 residues. With 3 bases removed from V and 7 bases from J, the gap between germline ends came to 13 bases. Germline loops: CDR1 LNHDA, CDR2 SQIVND (reference sequence). CDR3 region: CASSIITGMNEQFF. The CDR3 DNA follows: TGTGCCAGTAGTATTATTACAGGGATGAATGAGCAGTTCTTC.

This chain links TRBV10-2 with TRBJ1-3, with D maybe TRBD1 (5 bases). Trimming shortened V by 5 bases and J by 0 bases, and 11 bases separated the two germline ends. Germline V lookup: CDR1 WSHSY, CDR2 SAAADI. CDR3 length: 15 residues. CDR3 in amino acids: CASSRDSGSGNTIYF. Here the CDR3 DNA reads TGCGCCAGCAGTCGGGACTCAGGCTCTGGAAACACCATATATTTT.

This clone was seen a few times. This chain connects TRBV7-7 to TRBJ2-5, with 15 bases aligning to TRBD2. From germline, CDR1 is SSHAT and CDR2 FNYEAQ (reference sequence). The junction had 5 bases not matched to a gene; V was cut back by 5 bases and J by 4 bases. The length of the CDR3 is 16 residues. CDR3 amino acids: CASSGGLAGGRETQYF. The CDR3 bases are TGTGCCAGCAGCGGTGGACTAGCGGGAGGGCGAGAGACCCAGTACTTC.

This chain uses TRBV5-5 with TRBJ1-2, with 8 bases fitting TRBD1. J was trimmed by 4 bases and V by 2 bases; bases with no gene match: 4. Germline V gene lookup returns CDR1 SGHKS and CDR2 YYEKEE (reference sequence). The CDR3 covers 14 residues. The CDR3 here is CASSLKDRGYGYTF. The CDR3 nucleotides read TGTGCCAGCAGCTTAAAAGACAGGGGCTATGGCTACACCTTC.

The chain uses TRBV27 and TRBJ1-2; 7 nucleotides align to TRBD1. The junction had 7 bases not matched to a gene; V was cut back by 2 bases and J by 4 bases. Germline V gene sequence: CDR1 MNHEY, CDR2 SMNVEV (reference sequence). The CDR3 has 15 amino acids. Here the CDR3 reads CASSLEGRGFYGYTF. CDR3 nucleotides: TGTGCCAGCAGTTTAGAGGGCAGGGGGTTCTATGGCTACACCTTC.

The chain joins TRBV10-2 to TRBJ2-1; D may be TRBD2 (5 bases). Germline assignment: CDR1 WSHSY and CDR2 SAAADI. Trimming removed 9 bases at V and 4 bases at J, with 16 bases between. The CDR3 covers 14 residues. CDR3 loop: CASYPEREYNEQFF. The DNA of the CDR3 is TGCGCCAGTTACCCCGAGAGGGAGTACAATGAGCAGTTCTTC.

The chain combines TRBV15 with TRBJ1-4, with D maybe TRBD1 (6 bases). V was shortened by 3 bases and J by 5 bases, with 13 bases between the two germline ends. Germline loops: CDR1 LNHNV, CDR2 YYDKDF (reference sequence). This CDR3 contains 15 residues. CDR3 region: CATSSQDRRNEKLFF. The CDR3 nucleotides are TGTGCCACCAGCAGTCAGGACAGAAGAAATGAAAAACTGTTTTTT.

CDR3 coding DNA: TGTGCCAGCAGTTCGGACAGGAGTGCTCACACTGAAGCTTTCTTT. The encoded protein is CASSSDRSAHTEAFF. The chain is built from TRBV6-6 and TRBJ1-1; the match to TRBD1 covers 7 bases. CDR1 is MNHNY, CDR2 SVGAGI, per germline (reference sequence). There are 15 residues in the CDR3. J lost 3 bases, V lost 4 bases, and 8 bases had no gene match.

The gene calls are TRBV5-8 and TRBJ2-1; D remains unclear. This CDR3 is built from 15 residues. The germline V gene encodes CDR1 SGHTS and CDR2 YDEGEE. Trimming stripped 0 bases from V and 0 bases from J, with 7 bases between. This CDR3 reads CASSLGWSSYNEQFF. For the CDR3, the DNA is TGTGCCAGCAGCTTGGGCTGGAGCTCCTACAATGAGCAGTTCTTC.

The chain uses TRBV6-5 and TRBJ1-2, with 7 bases fitting TRBD1. Trimming cost V 2 bases and J 4 bases; bases outside gene matches: 7. The CDR3 is made up of 15 amino acids. Germline-derived CDR1 and CDR2 are MNHEY and SVGAGI. The CDR3 DNA is TGTGCCAGCAGTTACCGCAGACAGGGCCCCTATGGCTACACCTTC. This encodes CASSYRRQGPYGYTF.

The V and J genes are TRBV21-1 and TRBJ2-2; the table's TRBD2 call for D was not verified on the DNA. TRBV21-1 is given as a pseudogene. The CDR3 contains 18 residues. As DNA, the CDR3 is TGTGCCAGCAGCAAGAGGATCTTTGCGGGAGCGAACACCGGGGAGCTGTTTTTT. Its protein product is CASSKRIFAGANTGELFF.

CDR3 amino acids: CASSRIGGMSRRNTEAFF. CDR3 nucleotides: TGTGCCAGCAGCCGAATTGGAGGTATGTCCCGGCGAAACACTGAAGCTTTCTTT. The chain combines TRBV5-4 with TRBJ1-1; D gene uncertain. V lost 4 bases to trimming and J lost 2 bases, with 24 bases between them. Germline lookup yields CDR1 SGHNT and CDR2 YYREEE (reference sequence). The CDR3 contains 18 residues.

This chain uses TRBV6-2 or TRBV6-3 with TRBJ2-1; 9 positions match TRBD2. After removal of 6 bases from V and 3 bases from J, the junction contained 6 bases not matched to a gene. The CDR3 has 15 amino acids. Germline V gene data show CDR1 as MNHEY and CDR2 as SVGEGT. CDR3 bases: TGTGCCAGCAGCCCAAGGCGGGGGGGCTACAATGAGCAGTTCTTC. It is translated as CASSPRRGGYNEQFF.

The chain carries TRBV18 and TRBJ1-1; a weak D match, TRBD1 (6 bases). The germline V gene has CDR1 KGHSH and CDR2 LQKENI. Trimming left V 5 bases short and J 1 base short, with 11 bases between. The CDR3 runs to 14 residues. The CDR3 nucleotides read TGTGCCAGCTCAGTACAGGGTTGGAACACTGAAGCTTTCTTT. It yields the protein CASSVQGWNTEAFF.

This chain joins TRBV28 and TRBJ1-5; D remains ambiguous. Trimming took off 8 bases at V and 11 bases at J, with 25 bases between the two ends. Germline V CDR1 and CDR2: MDHEN, SYDVKM. This CDR3 comprises 15 residues. CDR3 amino acids: CASLSPGGGEGTQHF. The DNA for the CDR3 is TGTGCCAGCCTATCCCCGGGCGGAGGAGAAGGGACCCAGCATTTT.

J is TRBJ2-5 and V is TRBV6-1, with D perhaps TRBD2 (6 bases). CDR3 length: 16 amino acids. Looked up from germline, CDR1 is MNHNS and CDR2 is SASEGT. The V gene lost 4 bases and the J gene lost 5 bases, with 20 bases spanning the gap. The CDR3 nucleotides read TGTGCCAGCAGTGGAAGGGCTAGCGCGACCGCGGAGACCCAGTACTTC. Its translation is CASSGRASATAETQYF.

The chain couples TRBV3-1 (or the pseudogene TRBV3-2) to TRBJ1-6; D not certain. The CDR3 runs 18 residues. V lost 0 bases and J 0 bases, leaving 12 bases between the germline ends. CDR1 is LGHDT and CDR2 is YNNKEL in the germline V gene (reference sequence). CDR3 bases: TGTGCCAGCAGCCAAGATCTGCGGGCGAGCTCCTATAATTCACCCCTCCACTTT. Its protein is CASSQDLRASSYNSPLHF.

The chain recombines TRBV6-5 with TRBJ1-6, with D possibly TRBD1 on 6 matching bases. This CDR3 is 12 amino acids long. Germline CDR1 is MNHEY and CDR2 is SVGAGI. V lost 6 bases and J 6 bases, leaving 6 bases between the germline ends. The CDR3 region has the DNA TGTGCCAGCAGGGACAGTAATTCACCCCTCCACTTT. Translating gives CASRDSNSPLHF.

The chain has TRBV6-5 and TRBJ2-3, with unresolved D. From germline, CDR1 is MNHEY and CDR2 SVGAGI. The length of the CDR3 is 13 residues. The V end lost 5 bases, the J end lost 2 bases, and 8 bases lay between the germline ends. CDR3 DNA: TGTGCCAGCAGTCCTATTTTCACAGATACGCAGTATTTT. Translated: CASSPIFTDTQYF.

The genes are TRBV9 and TRBJ1-1; D unresolved. Per germline, CDR1 SGDLS and CDR2 YYNGEE. The CDR3 extends over 15 amino acids. Deletions cut 3 bases from V and 3 bases from J, with 15 bases between. CDR3: CASSALQSGDTEAFF. DNA for the CDR3: TGTGCCAGCAGCGCCCTTCAATCCGGGGACACTGAAGCTTTCTTT.

The rearrangement links TRBV7-8 to TRBJ2-2; TRBD2 matches at 11 bases. The J segment lost 0 bases and the V segment lost 11 bases, leaving 11 bases of the junction unmatched. The length of the CDR3 is 17 residues. Germline V CDR1 and CDR2: SGHVS, FQNEAQ. The CDR3 is CALHPASGRTNTGELFF. CDR3 sequence (DNA): TGTGCCCTTCACCCGGCTAGCGGGAGGACGAACACCGGGGAGCTGTTTTTT.

The rearrangement uses TRBV12-3 or TRBV12-4 and TRBJ2-7; D gene unclear. The CDR3 is made up of 13 amino acids. The ends were cut back, 3 bases at V and 1 base at J, with 7 bases in the middle. CDR3 nucleotide sequence: TGTGCCAGCAGTTTGCAGGTTTCCTACGAGCAGTACTTC. Translating gives CASSLQVSYEQYF.

This sequence joins TRBV5-1 and TRBJ1-1; weak D call: TRBD1 (5 bases). Germline lookup yields CDR1 SGHRS and CDR2 YFSETQ. This CDR3 region has 16 residues. V was shortened by 2 bases and J by 2 bases, with 16 bases between the two germline ends. In nucleotides, the CDR3 is TGCGCCAGCAGCTTCAGGGCGGAGGGGATCAACACTGAAGCTTTCTTT. It codes for CASSFRAEGINTEAFF.